This T cell receptor (beta chain) was obtained from a study of blood T cells in healthy people across ages. Note on this clonotype: Antigen specificity is unknown.

A sample-barcoded 5' primer and a J-beta primer mix were used in a second PCR of roughly 7 to 11 cycles. Every cDNA was tagged by a template-switch adaptor with 12 random nucleotides. Per-sample output comprised a minimum of 2.5 million paired-end reads containing CDR3. TCRdb independently ran MiXCR on the 5' RACE reads; one entry per CDR3 protein. Of about 1.6 million distinct CDR3 sequences in the sample, around 35% were seen once. Trimming took off 0 bases at V and 6 bases at J, with 15 bases between the two ends. CDR1 and CDR2 from the germline V gene are SGHAT and FQNNGV. The CDR3 is made up of 16 amino acids. Study observations and caveats: A roughly linear fall in TCR beta diversity per million T cells was seen with increasing age. Unknown CMV status may confound age-related changes in expanded clones.

Sequences were obtained from blood. This chain connects TRBV11-2 to TRBJ2-1; D is unresolved. The TCR originated in a woman aged 25 to 39 in good health. The chain's CDR3 is CASSLERIGLGNEQFF. DNA of the CDR3: TGTGCCAGCAGCTTAGAGCGGATTGGGTTAGGCAATGAGCAGTTCTTC.